The 26 T cell receptor beta chains below all came from one sample that was sequenced in a study of human thymus T cells. Thymic resections from corrective heart surgery supplied the tissue. TCRdb's table, derived via immunoSEQ multiplex PCR, lists solely in-frame clones and lacks some. The top ten clones hold roughly 0.03% of a sample with 75,000 to 90,000 clones, around 96% of them seen once. Sequencing was done on a sample of thymus tissue. The receptors were gathered from a boy under three years old with a congenital heart defect but otherwise immunologically healthy.

This chain joins TRBV5-4 and TRBJ1-4; D is uncertain. The germline V gene encodes CDR1 SGHNT and CDR2 YYREEE (reference sequence). This CDR3 is 15 amino acids long. V dropped 4 bases and J dropped 8 bases, with 18 bases sitting between them. The CDR3 loop reads CASSPGPSPGEKLFF. CDR3 DNA: TGTGCCAGCAGCCCCGGGCCCTCTCCCGGGGAAAAACTGTTTTTT.

J is TRBJ2-3 and V is TRBV28; the D call may be TRBD1 or TRBD2 (7 bases each). Germline loops: CDR1 MDHEN, CDR2 SYDVKM. V was trimmed by 5 bases and J by 7 bases, leaving 19 bases between them. CDR3 length: 15 amino acids. CDR3 in amino acids: CASSRDSGTQNTQYF. The CDR3 DNA follows: TGTGCCAGCAGTAGGGACAGCGGGACACAAAATACGCAGTATTTT.

This clone was observed a single time. The V and J genes are TRBV6-1 and TRBJ1-1, with D tentatively TRBD1 (6 bases). With 6 bases removed from V and 1 base from J, the gap between germline ends came to 15 bases. This CDR3 has 15 residues. Germline-derived CDR1 and CDR2 are MNHNS and SASEGT. The CDR3 is CASRGVGAENTEAFF. The CDR3 coding sequence is TGTGCCAGCAGAGGGGTGGGGGCGGAGAACACTGAAGCTTTCTTT.

The chain uses TRBV4-3 and TRBJ2-3, with 7 nucleotides matching TRBD2. V lost 0 bases, J lost 2 bases, and 17 bases stayed unmatched. The CDR3 sequence is 20 residues long. Germline V gene lookup returns CDR1 LGHNA and CDR2 YSLEER. In DNA, the CDR3 is TGCGCCAGCAGCCAAGATGGGGGAAAAGTACGGCGGGGGAACACAGATACGCAGTATTTT. Its protein product is CASSQDGGKVRRGNTDTQYF.

V is TRBV19 and J is TRBJ2-7, with D unclear. The V gene's germline CDR1 is LNHDA and CDR2 SQIVND (reference sequence). Trimming left V 5 bases short and J 6 bases short, with 11 bases between. This CDR3 has 12 amino acids. CDR3 region: CASSSKAREQYF. The DNA for the CDR3 is TGTGCCAGTAGTTCGAAGGCGCGCGAGCAGTACTTC.

The chain recombines TRBV5-6 with TRBJ2-5, with D unclear. Trimming left V 0 bases short and J 1 base short, with 4 bases between. Germline V lookup: CDR1 SGHDT, CDR2 YYEEEE. The CDR3 runs 13 residues. The CDR3 nucleotides read TGTGCCAGCAGCTTGGCGTTCCAAGAGACCCAGTACTTC. Its translation: CASSLAFQETQYF.

This clone has a single count. The rearrangement uses TRBV5-4 and TRBJ2-7, with D perhaps TRBD2 (5 bases). This CDR3 is built from 16 residues. The germline V gene encodes CDR1 SGHNT and CDR2 YYREEE (reference sequence). Trimming cost V 2 bases and J 3 bases, with 18 bases left between them. The CDR3 here is CASSLVVGSPDYEQYF. The CDR3, as DNA: TGTGCCAGCAGCTTAGTTGTTGGGAGCCCAGACTACGAGCAGTACTTC.

The gene calls are TRBV11-2 and TRBJ2-7, with TRBD2 as a possible D gene (6 bases). Germline V gene lookup returns CDR1 SGHAT and CDR2 FQNNGV. Between the trimmed V and J ends, which lost 0 bases and 0 bases, there was a span of 12 bases. The CDR3 covers 16 residues. CDR3 sequence (DNA): TGTGCCAGCAGCTTAGACTTGGAGGGAGGCTCCTACGAGCAGTACTTC. This encodes CASSLDLEGGSYEQYF.

This sequence joins TRBV7-9 and TRBJ2-5, with 10 bases matching TRBD2. The CDR3 contains 17 residues. The J segment lost 3 bases and the V segment lost 5 bases, leaving 12 bases of the junction unmatched. Per the germline V gene, CDR1 is SEHNR and CDR2 is FQNEAQ (reference sequence). CDR3 sequence: CASSTGGLASNKETQYF. CDR3 nucleotides: TGTGCCAGCAGCACAGGGGGACTAGCGTCAAATAAAGAGACCCAGTACTTC.

The chain recombines TRBV5-1 with TRBJ2-5; D is undetermined. CDR3 length equals 12 residues. CDR1 SGHRS and CDR2 YFSETQ come from the germline V gene. Trimming removed 5 bases from V and 5 bases from J, with 10 bases in between. CDR3 coding DNA: TGCGCCAGCAGTGTGCCCTGGGAGACCCAGTACTTC. Amino acid sequence: CASSVPWETQYF.

This chain uses TRBV19 with TRBJ1-2; D is unclear. The CDR3 length is 13 residues. Germline CDR1 LNHDA, CDR2 SQIVND (reference sequence). The germline V and J ends were trimmed by 4 bases and 7 bases, with 13 bases remaining between them. The CDR3 coding sequence is TGTGCCAGTAGTACTACCGGAACCGGTGGCTACACCTTC. This gives the protein CASSTTGTGGYTF.

This chain joins TRBV27 and TRBJ2-3, with 8 bases aligning to TRBD2. The CDR3 extends over 15 amino acids. The ends lost 2 bases at V and 5 bases at J; junction bases unmatched: 6. Germline V gives CDR1 MNHEY, CDR2 SMNVEV (reference sequence). CDR3: CASSLAGGRGDTQYF. The CDR3 DNA reads TGTGCCAGCAGTTTAGCGGGGGGCCGGGGAGATACGCAGTATTTT.

This clone was recorded only once. CDR3 region: CASSQGQTYEQYF. DNA of the CDR3: TGCGCCAGCAGCCAAGGACAGACCTACGAGCAGTACTTC. The genes are TRBV4-1 and TRBJ2-7, with D perhaps matching TRBD1 (5 bases). Trimming pared 1 base from V and 2 bases from J, leaving 6 bases between. This CDR3 is built from 13 residues. Looked up from germline, CDR1 is MGHRA and CDR2 is YSYEKL.

The V call is TRBV7-2, the J call TRBJ2-7, with TRBD2 matching over 8 bases. Germline values: CDR1 SGHTA, CDR2 FQGNSA. This CDR3 spans 15 amino acids. V gave up 2 bases and J gave up 3 bases; unmatched junction bases: 6. CDR3 loop: CASSLSPAGGYEQYF. In nucleotides, the CDR3 is TGTGCCAGCAGCTTATCCCCTGCGGGAGGCTACGAGCAGTACTTC.

The chain combines TRBV7-9 with TRBJ2-1; 11 nucleotides align to TRBD2. Trimming cost V 2 bases and J 9 bases; bases outside gene matches: 6. Germline CDR1 and CDR2: SEHNR and FQNEAQ (reference sequence). This CDR3 is 15 amino acids long. Here the CDR3 reads CASSLPTSGKSEQFF. In DNA, the CDR3 is TGTGCCAGCAGCTTACCGACTAGCGGGAAAAGTGAGCAGTTCTTC.

The chain has TRBV10-3 and TRBJ1-2, with TRBD1 as a possible D gene (6 bases). V dropped 7 bases and J dropped 1 base, with 13 bases sitting between them. The germline gives CDR1 ENHRY, CDR2 SYGVKD. This CDR3 has 14 amino acids. CDR3 nucleotide sequence: TGTGCCATCAAGCGGGACACACATAACTATGGCTACACCTTC. It translates to CAIKRDTHNYGYTF.

The J gene is TRBJ2-3, the V gene TRBV18; D might be TRBD1 (6 bases). CDR1 and CDR2 from the germline V gene are KGHSH and LQKENI. V shed 6 bases and J shed 10 bases, with 14 bases lying between them. The CDR3 runs 12 residues. CDR3 coding DNA: TGTGCCAGCTCGCAGGGACACATTCCGCAGTATTTT. Its protein is CASSQGHIPQYF.

The chain has TRBV14 and TRBJ2-1; 11 bases agree with TRBD2. Trimming took 4 bases from V and 7 from J; bases not matched to a gene: 18. Germline CDR1 is SGHDN and CDR2 is FVKESK. This CDR3 is 19 amino acids long. CDR3 sequence: CASSPLTGPTSGRSNEQFF. The DNA for the CDR3 is TGTGCCAGCAGCCCCTTGACAGGCCCAACTAGCGGGAGATCTAATGAGCAGTTCTTC. The full variable domain, in which reference TRBV14 and TRBJ2-1 provide the parts outside the CDR3, is EAGVTQFPSHSVIEKGQTVTLRCDPISGHDNLYWYRRVMGKEIKFLLHFVKESKQDESGMPNNRFLAERTGGTYSTLKVQPAELEDSGVYFCASSPLTGPTSGRSNEQFFGPGTRLTVL.

The chain employs TRBV4-1 and TRBJ2-7; 8 nucleotides match TRBD1. Germline V gene lookup returns CDR1 MGHRA and CDR2 YSYEKL. Trimming at V came to 0 bases and at J to 0 bases, leaving 10 bases not matched to a gene. The CDR3 totals 18 residues. The CDR3 coding sequence is TGCGCCAGCAGCCAAGAAAGGAAGACAGGGGCCAACTCCTACGAGCAGTACTTC. Translation: CASSQERKTGANSYEQYF.

The chain recombines TRBV11-3 with TRBJ2-5; either TRBD1 or TRBD2 may fit D (5 bases each). V was cut by 4 bases and J by 3 bases, with 15 bases left in between. The CDR3 extends over 15 amino acids. The germline CDR1 and CDR2 sequences are SGHNT and YENEEA. The CDR3: CASSSNWDGEETQYF. DNA of the CDR3: TGTGCCAGCAGCTCGAATTGGGACGGAGAAGAGACCCAGTACTTC.

V and J are TRBV27 and TRBJ2-3; 9 bases match TRBD2. The CDR3 consists of 20 residues. The V and J ends lost 4 bases and 1 base, in that order; junction bases with no gene match: 18. Germline-derived CDR1 and CDR2 are MNHEY and SMNVEV (reference sequence). This CDR3 is CASSSVAGATIVVGTDTQYF. CDR3 bases: TGTGCCAGCAGTTCTGTAGCGGGGGCGACCATAGTAGTTGGCACAGATACGCAGTATTTT.

This clone was found once. The chain couples TRBV21-1 to TRBJ2-1; TRBD1 was called by the table and not checked on the DNA. TRBV21-1 is flagged as a pseudogene. The CDR3 consists of 14 residues. CDR3 amino acids: CASSTGGPYNEQFF. The DNA for the CDR3 is TGTGCCAGCAGCACTGGGGGCCCCTACAATGAGCAGTTCTTC.

V gene TRBV5-4 combines with J gene TRBJ2-3; 9 bases are shared with TRBD2. V lost 4 bases to trimming and J lost 4 bases; unmatched junction nucleotides: 13. Germline V CDR1 and CDR2: SGHNT, YYREEE (reference sequence). This CDR3 is 17 amino acids long. The DNA for the CDR3 is TGTGCCAGCAGCCCACCATTAGCGGGAGTCTTTGCAGATACGCAGTATTTT. Protein: CASSPPLAGVFADTQYF.

V and J are TRBV14 and TRBJ2-6, with unresolved D. The CDR3 contains 19 residues. V lost 3 bases, J lost 0 bases, and 18 bases lay in between. Germline loops: CDR1 SGHDN, CDR2 FVKESK. The CDR3 loop is CASSQSPRAPLSGANVLTF. The CDR3 DNA follows: TGTGCCAGCAGCCAGTCCCCTAGGGCTCCTCTCTCTGGGGCCAACGTCCTGACTTTC.

The chain links TRBV12-5 to TRBJ2-5, with D hard to call. The V end lost 0 bases, the J end lost 2 bases, and 7 bases lay between the germline ends. Germline lookup yields CDR1 LGHNT and CDR2 FRNRAP. This CDR3 contains 14 residues. The CDR3 DNA reads TGTGCTAGTGGTTTGGTGTCTGGTCAAGAGACCCAGTACTTC. This codes for CASGLVSGQETQYF.

The chain recombines TRBV11-2 with TRBJ1-1, with 10 bases fitting TRBD1. The CDR3 extends over 16 amino acids. V lost 7 bases to trimming and J lost 6 bases; unmatched junction nucleotides: 14. Germline CDR1 SGHAT, CDR2 FQNNGV. In DNA, the CDR3 is TGTGCCAGCATCAAACCAACCGGGACAGGGGTCGCTGAAGCTTTCTTT. This sequence encodes CASIKPTGTGVAEAFF. The full variable domain, in which reference TRBV11-2 and TRBJ1-1 provide the parts outside the CDR3, is EAGVAQSPRYKIIEKRQSVAFWCNPISGHATLYWYQQILGQGPKLLIQFQNNGVVDDSQLPKDRFSAERLKGVDSTLKIQPAKLEDSAVYLCASIKPTGTGVAEAFFGQGTRLTVV.